This TCR beta chain was identified during a study of T cells in Graves' hyperthyroidism and ophthalmopathy. Findings and limits, study-wide: Most clonotypes expanded in the thyroid (above 0.001) were also present in blood. Model-based prediction identified ophthalmopathy a median approximately 6.2 months prior to its onset.

The investigators amplified TCR beta CDR3 regions from RNA transcripts. TCR CDR3 underwent first-round RT-PCR with the HTBI primer set. TCRdb analysed the multiplex PCR reads with MiXCR anew, one entry per CDR3 protein. The sample has 690,000 or so distinct CDR3 sequences; 15% to 20% are singletons. Among the patients, aged 18 to 65, hyperthyroidism was newly diagnosed and had lasted under 2 months. Sample collection date corresponds to first hyperthyroidism diagnosis, prior to any ophthalmopathy symptoms. The V end lost 4 bases, the J end lost 1 base, and 22 bases lay between the germline ends. The germline V gene encodes CDR1 SGHDN and CDR2 FVKESK. The CDR3 is made up of 19 amino acids. Worth noting for this clonotype: Its target is unknown.

This clonotype originated in a woman aged 45-60 years with Graves' hyperthyroidism that later progressed to Graves' ophthalmopathy. The rearrangement links TRBV14 to TRBJ2-2, with D tentatively TRBD2 (7 bases). Sequences were obtained from blood. The CDR3 is CASSPYFKTGGLNTGELFF. In DNA, the CDR3 is TGTGCCAGCAGCCCCTATTTTAAGACGGGGGGCTTGAACACCGGGGAGCTGTTTTTT.